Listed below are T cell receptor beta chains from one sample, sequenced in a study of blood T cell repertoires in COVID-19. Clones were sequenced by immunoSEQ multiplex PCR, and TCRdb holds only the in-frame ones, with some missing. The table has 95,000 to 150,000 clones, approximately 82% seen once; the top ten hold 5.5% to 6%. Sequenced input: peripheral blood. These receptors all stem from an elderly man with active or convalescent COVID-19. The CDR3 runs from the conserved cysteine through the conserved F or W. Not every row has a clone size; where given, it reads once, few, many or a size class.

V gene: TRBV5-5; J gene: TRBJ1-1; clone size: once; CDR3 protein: CASSLTELREAFF
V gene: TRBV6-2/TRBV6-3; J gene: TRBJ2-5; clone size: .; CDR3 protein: CASSFRVPETQYF
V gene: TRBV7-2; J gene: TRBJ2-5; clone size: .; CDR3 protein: CASSSPAGGATQYF
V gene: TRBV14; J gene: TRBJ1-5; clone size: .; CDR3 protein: CASSQGSQGGLNQPQHF
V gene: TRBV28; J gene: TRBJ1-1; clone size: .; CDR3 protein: CASSHDRGMNTEAFF
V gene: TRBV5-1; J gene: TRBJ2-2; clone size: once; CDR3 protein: CASSPRGQGAPGELFF
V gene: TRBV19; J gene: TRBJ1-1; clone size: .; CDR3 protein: CASSIPGQGNTEAFF
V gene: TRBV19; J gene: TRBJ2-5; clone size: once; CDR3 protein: CASGQTQGARETQYF
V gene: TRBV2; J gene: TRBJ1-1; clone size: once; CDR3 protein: CASSAGRGLGEAFF
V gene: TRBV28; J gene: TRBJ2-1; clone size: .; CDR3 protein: CASGPLGQGAIGEQFF
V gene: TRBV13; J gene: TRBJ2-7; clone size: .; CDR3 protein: CASSERGVPTYEQYF
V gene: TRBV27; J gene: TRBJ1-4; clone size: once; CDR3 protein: CATIRSGGEKLFF
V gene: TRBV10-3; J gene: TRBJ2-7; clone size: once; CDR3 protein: CATSTSGGTYEQYF
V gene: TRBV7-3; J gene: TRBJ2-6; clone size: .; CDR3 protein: CASSQRGSTGVGSGANVLTF
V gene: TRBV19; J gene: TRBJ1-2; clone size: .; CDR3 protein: CASVKTGQGGPGGYTF
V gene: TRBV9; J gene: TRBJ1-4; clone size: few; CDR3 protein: CASSVLPTSNEKLFF
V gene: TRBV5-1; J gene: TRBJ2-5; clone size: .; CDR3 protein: CASSNQNREETQYF
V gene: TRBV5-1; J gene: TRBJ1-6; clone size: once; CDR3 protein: CASSLALYNSPLHF
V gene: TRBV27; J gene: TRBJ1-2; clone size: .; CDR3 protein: CASRRPGTGPRGGYTF
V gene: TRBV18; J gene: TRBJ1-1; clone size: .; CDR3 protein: CASSPQGAATEAFF
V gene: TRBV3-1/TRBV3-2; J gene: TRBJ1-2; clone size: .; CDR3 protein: CASSPGGANYGYTF
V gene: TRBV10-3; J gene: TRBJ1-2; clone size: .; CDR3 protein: CAISVTGNPGGYTF
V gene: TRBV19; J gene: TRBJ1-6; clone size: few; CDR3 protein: CASSSTGDLYNSPLHF
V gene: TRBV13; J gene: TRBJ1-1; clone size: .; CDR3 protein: CASSLREWRSTEAFF
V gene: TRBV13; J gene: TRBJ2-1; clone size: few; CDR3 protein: CASSFYLNEQFF
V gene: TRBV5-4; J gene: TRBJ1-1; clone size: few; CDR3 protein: CASRGEVNTEAFF
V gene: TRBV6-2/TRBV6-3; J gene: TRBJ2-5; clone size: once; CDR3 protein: CASSYSHMPGIETQYF
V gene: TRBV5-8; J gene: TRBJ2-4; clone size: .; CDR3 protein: CASSLEQLNIQYF
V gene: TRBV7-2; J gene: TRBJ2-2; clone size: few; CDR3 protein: CASSYRTGTGELFF
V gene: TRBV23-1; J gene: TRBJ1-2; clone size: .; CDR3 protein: CASSQSRDRGGIYGYTF
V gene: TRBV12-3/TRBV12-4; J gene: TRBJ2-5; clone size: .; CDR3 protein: CASRRGLETQYF
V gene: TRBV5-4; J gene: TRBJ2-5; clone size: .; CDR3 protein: CASSFAGGPAVETQYF
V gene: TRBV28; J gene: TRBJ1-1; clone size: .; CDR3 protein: CASTSFGEAFF
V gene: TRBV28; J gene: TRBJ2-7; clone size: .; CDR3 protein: CASGYKRDRGSHEQYF
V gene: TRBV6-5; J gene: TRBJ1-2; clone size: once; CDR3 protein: CASRPRQGSNYGYTF